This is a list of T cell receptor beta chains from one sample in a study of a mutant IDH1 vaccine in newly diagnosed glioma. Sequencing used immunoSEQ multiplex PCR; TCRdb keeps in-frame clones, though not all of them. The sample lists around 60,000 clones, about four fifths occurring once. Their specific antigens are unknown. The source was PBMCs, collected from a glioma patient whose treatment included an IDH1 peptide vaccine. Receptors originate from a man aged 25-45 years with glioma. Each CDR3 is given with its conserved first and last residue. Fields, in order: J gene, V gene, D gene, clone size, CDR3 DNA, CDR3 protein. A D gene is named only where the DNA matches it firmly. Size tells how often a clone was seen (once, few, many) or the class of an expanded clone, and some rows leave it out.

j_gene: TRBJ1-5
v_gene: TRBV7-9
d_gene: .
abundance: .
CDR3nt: TGTGCCAGCAGCTTTTTTTCAGAGCAGCCCCAGCATTTT
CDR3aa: CASSFFSEQPQHF

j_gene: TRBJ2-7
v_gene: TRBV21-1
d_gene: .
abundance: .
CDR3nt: TGTGCCAAAGTTGACCCGGGACAGGGGGCCATCCCCTCCTACGAGCAGTACTTC
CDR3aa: CAKVDPGQGAIPSYEQYF

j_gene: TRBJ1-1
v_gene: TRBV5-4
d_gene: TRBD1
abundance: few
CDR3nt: TGTGCCAGCAGCTTTCCGGGACAGGATGAAGCTTTCTTT
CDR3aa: CASSFPGQDEAFF

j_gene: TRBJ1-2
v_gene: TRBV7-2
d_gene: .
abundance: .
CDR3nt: TGTGCCAGCAGCTTGAGCGGAGTTAACTATGGCTACACCTTC
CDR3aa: CASSLSGVNYGYTF

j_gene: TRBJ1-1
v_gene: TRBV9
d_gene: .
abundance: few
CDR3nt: TGTGCCAGCAGCGTAGATCCGGTGAACACTGAAGCTTTCTTT
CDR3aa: CASSVDPVNTEAFF

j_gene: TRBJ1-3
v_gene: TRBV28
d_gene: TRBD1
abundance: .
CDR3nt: TGTGCCAGCAGTTTCCAGGGGGTTTCCTCTGGAAACACCATATATTTT
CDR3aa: CASSFQGVSSGNTIYF

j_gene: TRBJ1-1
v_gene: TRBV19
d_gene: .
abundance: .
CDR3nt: TGTGCCAGTAGTCCTACCGGGACACTTCCTTTGAACACTGAAGCTTTCTTT
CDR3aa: CASSPTGTLPLNTEAFF

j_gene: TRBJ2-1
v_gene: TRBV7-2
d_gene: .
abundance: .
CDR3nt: TGTGCCAGCAGCCTAAGGGAAAGGGCTGGTGAGCAGTTCTTC
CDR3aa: CASSLRERAGEQFF

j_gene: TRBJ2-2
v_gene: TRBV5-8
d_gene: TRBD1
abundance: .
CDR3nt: TGTGCCAGCAGCAGCCCCGGGACAGGGCTCTTGAACACCGGGGAGCTGTTTTTT
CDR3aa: CASSSPGTGLLNTGELFF

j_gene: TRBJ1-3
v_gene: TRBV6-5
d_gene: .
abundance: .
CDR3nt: TGTGCCAGCAGTTACTCAGGGCAGCCTACTGGAAACACCATATATTTT
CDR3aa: CASSYSGQPTGNTIYF

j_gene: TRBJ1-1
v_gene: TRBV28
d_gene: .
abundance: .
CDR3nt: TGTGCCAGCACCCAACCCCCCACTGAAGCTTTCTTT
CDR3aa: CASTQPPTEAFF

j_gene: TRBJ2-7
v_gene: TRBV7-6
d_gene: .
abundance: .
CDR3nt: TGTGCCAGCAGCTTAGCGGGGGGCTACGAGCAGTACTTC
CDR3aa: CASSLAGGYEQYF

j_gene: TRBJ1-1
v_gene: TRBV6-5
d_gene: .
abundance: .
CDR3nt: TGTGCCAGCAGACGTACTCGGGGGCCGGGCACTGAAGCTTTCTTT
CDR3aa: CASRRTRGPGTEAFF

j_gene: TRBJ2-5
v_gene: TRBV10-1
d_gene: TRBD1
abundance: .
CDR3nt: TGCGCCAGCAGTTGGACAGGGGGCTCGAGAGAGACCCAGTACTTC
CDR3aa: CASSWTGGSRETQYF

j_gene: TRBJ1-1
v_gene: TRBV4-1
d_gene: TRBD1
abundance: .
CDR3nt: TGCGCCAGCAGCCAAGCGGGCAGGGGGGGCACTGAAGCTTTCTTT
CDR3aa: CASSQAGRGGTEAFF

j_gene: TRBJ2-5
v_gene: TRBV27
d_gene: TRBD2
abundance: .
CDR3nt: TGTGCCAGCAGTTTAGGCGGGGGGCAGACCCAGTACTTC
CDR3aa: CASSLGGGQTQYF

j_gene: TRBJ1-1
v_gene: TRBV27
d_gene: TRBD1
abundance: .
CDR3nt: TGTGCCAGCACCGTTTACAGGGGAAAGGACACTGAAGCTTTCTTT
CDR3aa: CASTVYRGKDTEAFF

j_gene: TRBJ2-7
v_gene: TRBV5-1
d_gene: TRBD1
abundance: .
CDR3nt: TGCGCCAGCAGCCCTACCGGGACAGGGTCGTGGGAGCAGTACTTC
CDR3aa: CASSPTGTGSWEQYF

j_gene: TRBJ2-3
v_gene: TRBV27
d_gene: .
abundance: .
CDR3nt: TGTGCCAGCAGTAAAGGGATTACGGCGGATACGCAGTATTTT
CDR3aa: CASSKGITADTQYF

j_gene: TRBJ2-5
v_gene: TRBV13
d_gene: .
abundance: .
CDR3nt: TGTGCCAGCAGCCTTCGGACTCCGCCGGAGACCCAGTACTTC
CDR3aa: CASSLRTPPETQYF

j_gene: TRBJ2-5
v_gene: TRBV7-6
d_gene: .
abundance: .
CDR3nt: TGTGCCAGCATGGCGAAGGGGGTCGGCCATTCGGAGACCCAGTACTTC
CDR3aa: CASMAKGVGHSETQYF

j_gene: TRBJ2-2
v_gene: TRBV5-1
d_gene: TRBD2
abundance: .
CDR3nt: TGCGCCAGCAGCGACCGGACTAGCGGGGGCCGAGGGGAGCTGTTTTTT
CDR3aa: CASSDRTSGGRGELFF